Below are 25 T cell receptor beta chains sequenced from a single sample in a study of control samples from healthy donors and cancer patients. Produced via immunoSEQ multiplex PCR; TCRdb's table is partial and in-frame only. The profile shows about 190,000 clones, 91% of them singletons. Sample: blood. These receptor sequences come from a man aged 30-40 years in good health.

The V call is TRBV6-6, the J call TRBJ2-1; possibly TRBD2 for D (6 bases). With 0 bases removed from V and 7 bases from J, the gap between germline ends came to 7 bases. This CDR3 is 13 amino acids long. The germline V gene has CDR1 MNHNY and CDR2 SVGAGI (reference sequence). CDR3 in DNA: TGTGCCAGCAGTTACTCGCGGGGTAATGAGCAGTTCTTC. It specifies CASSYSRGNEQFF.

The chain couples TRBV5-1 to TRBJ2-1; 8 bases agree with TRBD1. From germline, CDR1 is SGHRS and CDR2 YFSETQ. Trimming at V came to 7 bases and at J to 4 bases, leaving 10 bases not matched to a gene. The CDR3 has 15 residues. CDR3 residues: CASADRQGPYNEQFF. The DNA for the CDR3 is TGCGCCAGCGCCGACCGACAGGGGCCGTACAATGAGCAGTTCTTC.

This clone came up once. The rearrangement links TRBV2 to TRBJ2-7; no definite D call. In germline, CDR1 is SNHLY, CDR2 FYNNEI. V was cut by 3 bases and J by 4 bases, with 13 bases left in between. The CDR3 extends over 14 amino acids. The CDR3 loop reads CASSEMTLLYEQYF. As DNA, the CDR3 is TGTGCCAGCAGTGAGATGACTCTCCTTTACGAGCAGTACTTC. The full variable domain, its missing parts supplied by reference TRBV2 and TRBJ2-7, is EPEVTQTPSHQVTQMGQEVILRCVPISNHLYFYWYRQILGQKVEFLVSFYNNEISEKSEIFDDQFSVERPDGSNFTLKIRSTKLEDSAMYFCASSEMTLLYEQYFGPGTRLTVT.

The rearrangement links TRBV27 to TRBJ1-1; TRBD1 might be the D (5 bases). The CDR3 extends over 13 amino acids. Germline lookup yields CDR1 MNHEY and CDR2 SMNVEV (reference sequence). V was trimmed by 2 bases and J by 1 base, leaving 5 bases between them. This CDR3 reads CASSLGGNTEAFF. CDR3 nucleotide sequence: TGTGCCAGCAGTTTAGGGGGGAACACTGAAGCTTTCTTT.

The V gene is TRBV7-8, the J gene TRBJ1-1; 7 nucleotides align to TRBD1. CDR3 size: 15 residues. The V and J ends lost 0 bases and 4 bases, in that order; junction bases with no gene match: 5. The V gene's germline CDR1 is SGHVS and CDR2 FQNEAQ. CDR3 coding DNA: TGTGCCAGCAGCTTAGCGGGCAGGGGGATCACTGAAGCTTTCTTT. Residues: CASSLAGRGITEAFF.

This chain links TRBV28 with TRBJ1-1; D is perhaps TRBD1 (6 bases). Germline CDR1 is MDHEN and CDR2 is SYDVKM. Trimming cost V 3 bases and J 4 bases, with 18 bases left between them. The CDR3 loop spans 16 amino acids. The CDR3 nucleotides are TGTGCCAGCAGTTTCCCACTGCGGGGGGCTGGCACTGAAGCTTTCTTT. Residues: CASSFPLRGAGTEAFF.

CDR3 bases: TGCAGCGTTGAAGACGGATCTAATGAAAAACTGTTTTTT. As protein: CSVEDGSNEKLFF. The chain has TRBV29-1 and TRBJ1-4; the D is unclear. This CDR3 comprises 13 residues. Germline assignment: CDR1 SQVTM and CDR2 ANQGSEA. V lost 0 bases and J lost 3, with 5 bases in between.

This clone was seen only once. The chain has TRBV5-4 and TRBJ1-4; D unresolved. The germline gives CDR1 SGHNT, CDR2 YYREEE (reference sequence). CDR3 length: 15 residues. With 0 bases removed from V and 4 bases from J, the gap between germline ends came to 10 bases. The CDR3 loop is CASSLEAAGNEKLFF. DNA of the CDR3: TGTGCCAGCAGCTTGGAGGCTGCGGGTAATGAAAAACTGTTTTTT.

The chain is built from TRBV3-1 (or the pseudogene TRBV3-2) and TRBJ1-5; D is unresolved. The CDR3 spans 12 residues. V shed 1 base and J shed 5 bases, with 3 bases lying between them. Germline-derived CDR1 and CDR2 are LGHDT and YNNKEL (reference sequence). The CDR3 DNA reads TGTGCCAGCAGCCAAGCAGATCAGCCCCAGCATTTT. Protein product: CASSQADQPQHF.

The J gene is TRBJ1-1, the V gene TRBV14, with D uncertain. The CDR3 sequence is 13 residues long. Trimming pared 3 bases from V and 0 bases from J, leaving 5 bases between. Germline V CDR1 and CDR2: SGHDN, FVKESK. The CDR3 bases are TGTGCCAGCAGCCAGGGGATGAACACTGAAGCTTTCTTT. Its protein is CASSQGMNTEAFF.

The CDR3: CASTASLNTEAFF. The CDR3 DNA reads as TGTGCCAGCACCGCATCCTTGAACACTGAAGCTTTCTTT. The rearrangement uses TRBV7-9 and TRBJ1-1, with no clear D. Germline values: CDR1 SEHNR, CDR2 FQNEAQ (reference sequence). The CDR3 contains 13 residues. Trimming removed 7 bases at V and 0 bases at J, with 9 bases between.

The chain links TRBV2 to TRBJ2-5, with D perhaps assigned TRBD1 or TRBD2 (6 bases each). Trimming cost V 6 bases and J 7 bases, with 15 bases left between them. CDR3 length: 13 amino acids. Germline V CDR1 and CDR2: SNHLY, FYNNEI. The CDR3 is CASSRGLYATQYF. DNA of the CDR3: TGTGCCAGCAGCCGGGGGCTCTATGCGACCCAGTACTTC.

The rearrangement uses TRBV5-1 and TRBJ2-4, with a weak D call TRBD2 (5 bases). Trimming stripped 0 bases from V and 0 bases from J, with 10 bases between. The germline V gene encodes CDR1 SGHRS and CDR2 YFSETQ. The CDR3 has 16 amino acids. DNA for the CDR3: TGCGCCAGCAGCTTGGCAGTAGGACTAGCCAAAAACATTCAGTACTTC. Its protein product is CASSLAVGLAKNIQYF.

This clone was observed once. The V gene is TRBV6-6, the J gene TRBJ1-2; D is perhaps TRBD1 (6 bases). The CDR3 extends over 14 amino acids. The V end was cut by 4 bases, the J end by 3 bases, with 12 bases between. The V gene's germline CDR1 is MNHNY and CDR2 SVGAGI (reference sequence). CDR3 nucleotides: TGTGCCAGCAGTTCAGGGGTGAGGGACTATGGCTACACCTTC. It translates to CASSSGVRDYGYTF.

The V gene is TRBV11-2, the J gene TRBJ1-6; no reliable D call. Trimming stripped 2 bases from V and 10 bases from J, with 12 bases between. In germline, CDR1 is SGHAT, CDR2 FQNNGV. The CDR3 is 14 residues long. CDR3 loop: CASSLHPSRSPLHF. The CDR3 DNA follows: TGTGCCAGCAGCTTACACCCTAGCCGATCACCCCTCCACTTT.

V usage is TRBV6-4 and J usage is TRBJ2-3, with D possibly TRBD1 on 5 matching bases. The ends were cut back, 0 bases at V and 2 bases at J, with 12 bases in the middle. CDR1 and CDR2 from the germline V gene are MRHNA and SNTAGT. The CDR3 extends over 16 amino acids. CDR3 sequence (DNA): TGTGCCAGCAGTGACTCGAGTGCAGGGCACACAGATACGCAGTATTTT. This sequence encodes CASSDSSAGHTDTQYF.

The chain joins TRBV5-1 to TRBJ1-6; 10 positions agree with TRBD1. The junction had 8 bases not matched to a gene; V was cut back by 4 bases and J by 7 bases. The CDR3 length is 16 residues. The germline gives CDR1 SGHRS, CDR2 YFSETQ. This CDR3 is CASSGTGTGVNSPLHF. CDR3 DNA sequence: TGCGCCAGCAGCGGGACCGGGACAGGGGTCAATTCACCCCTCCACTTT.

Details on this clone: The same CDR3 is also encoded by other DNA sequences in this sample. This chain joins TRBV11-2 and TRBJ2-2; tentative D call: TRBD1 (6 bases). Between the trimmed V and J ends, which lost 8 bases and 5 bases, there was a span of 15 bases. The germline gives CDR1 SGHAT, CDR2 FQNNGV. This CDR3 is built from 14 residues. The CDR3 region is CASGGGVNTGELFF. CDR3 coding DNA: TGTGCCAGCGGTGGGGGCGTGAATACCGGGGAGCTGTTTTTT.

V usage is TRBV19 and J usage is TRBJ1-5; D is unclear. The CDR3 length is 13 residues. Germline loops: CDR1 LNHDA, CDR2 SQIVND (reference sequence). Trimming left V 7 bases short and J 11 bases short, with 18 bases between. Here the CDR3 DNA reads TGTGCCAGTAACCTCGGACCCGATCGAGCCCAGCATTTT. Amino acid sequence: CASNLGPDRAQHF.

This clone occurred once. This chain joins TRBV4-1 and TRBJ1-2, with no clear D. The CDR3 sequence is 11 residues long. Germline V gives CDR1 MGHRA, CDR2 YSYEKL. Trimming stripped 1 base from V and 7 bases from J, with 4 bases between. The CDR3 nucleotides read TGCGCCAGCAGCCAAGGTACTGGCTACACCTTC. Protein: CASSQGTGYTF.

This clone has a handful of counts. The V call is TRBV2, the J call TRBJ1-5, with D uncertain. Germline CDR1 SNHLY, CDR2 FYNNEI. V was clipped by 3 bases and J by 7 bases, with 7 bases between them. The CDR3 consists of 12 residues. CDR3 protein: CASSDPRQPQHF. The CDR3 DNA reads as TGTGCCAGCAGTGACCCTCGACAGCCCCAGCATTTT.

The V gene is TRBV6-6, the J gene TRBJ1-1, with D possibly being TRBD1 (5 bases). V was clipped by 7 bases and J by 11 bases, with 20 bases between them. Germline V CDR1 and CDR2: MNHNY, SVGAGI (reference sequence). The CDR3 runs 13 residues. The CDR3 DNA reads TGTGCCAGCACCCTAAACCGGGACCCACCGGCTTTCTTT. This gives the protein CASTLNRDPPAFF.

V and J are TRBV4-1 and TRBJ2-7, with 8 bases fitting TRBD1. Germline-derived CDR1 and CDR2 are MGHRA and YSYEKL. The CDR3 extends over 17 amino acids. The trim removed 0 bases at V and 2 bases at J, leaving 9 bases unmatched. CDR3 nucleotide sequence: TGCGCCAGCAGCCAAGATCCGCCTGGGACAGGACCCTACGAGCAGTACTTC. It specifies CASSQDPPGTGPYEQYF.

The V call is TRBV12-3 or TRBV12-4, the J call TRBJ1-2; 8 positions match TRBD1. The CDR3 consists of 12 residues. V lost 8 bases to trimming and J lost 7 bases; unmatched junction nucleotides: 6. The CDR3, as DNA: TGTGCCAGCCTTGACAGGGGTGGTGGCTACACCTTC. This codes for CASLDRGGGYTF.

CDR3 protein: CASSGQGGASYEQYF. CDR3 DNA sequence: TGTGCCAGCAGCGGACAGGGGGGAGCGTCCTACGAGCAGTACTTC. V and J are TRBV3-1 (or the pseudogene TRBV3-2) and TRBJ2-7; 10 bases are a match to TRBD1. Germline assignment: CDR1 LGHDT and CDR2 YNNKEL (reference sequence). The CDR3 is 15 residues long. V shed 5 bases, J shed 1 base, and the junction held 5 bases outside the gene matches.